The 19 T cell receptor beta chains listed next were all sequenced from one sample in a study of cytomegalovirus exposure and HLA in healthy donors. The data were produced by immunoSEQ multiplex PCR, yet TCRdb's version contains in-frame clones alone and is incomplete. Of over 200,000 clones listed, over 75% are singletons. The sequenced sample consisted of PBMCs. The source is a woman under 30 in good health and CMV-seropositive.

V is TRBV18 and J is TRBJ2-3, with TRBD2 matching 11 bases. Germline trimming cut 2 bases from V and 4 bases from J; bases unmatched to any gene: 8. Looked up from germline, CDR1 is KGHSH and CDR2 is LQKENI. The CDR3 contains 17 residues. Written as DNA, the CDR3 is TGTGCCAGCTCACCATCGCGACTAGCGGGGAAGGCAGATACGCAGTATTTT. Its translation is CASSPSRLAGKADTQYF. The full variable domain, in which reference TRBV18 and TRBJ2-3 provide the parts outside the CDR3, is NAGVMQNPRHLVRRRGQEARLRCSPMKGHSHVYWYRQLPEEGLKFMVYLQKENIIDESGMPKERFSAEFPKEGPSILRIQQVVRGDSAAYFCASSPSRLAGKADTQYFGPGTRLTVL.

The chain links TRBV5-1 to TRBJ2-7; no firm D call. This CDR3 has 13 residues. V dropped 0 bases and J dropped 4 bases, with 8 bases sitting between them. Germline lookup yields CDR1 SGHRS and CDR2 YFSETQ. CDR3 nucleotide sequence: TGCGCCAGCAGCTTGGGGCTAGTTTACGAGCAGTACTTC. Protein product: CASSLGLVYEQYF.

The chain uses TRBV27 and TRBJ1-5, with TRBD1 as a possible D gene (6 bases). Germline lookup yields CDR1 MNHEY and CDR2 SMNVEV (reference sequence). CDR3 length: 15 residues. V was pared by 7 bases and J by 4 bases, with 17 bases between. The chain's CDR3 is CASKIQGLGNQPQHF. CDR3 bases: TGTGCCAGCAAGATACAGGGTCTTGGAAATCAGCCCCAGCATTTT.

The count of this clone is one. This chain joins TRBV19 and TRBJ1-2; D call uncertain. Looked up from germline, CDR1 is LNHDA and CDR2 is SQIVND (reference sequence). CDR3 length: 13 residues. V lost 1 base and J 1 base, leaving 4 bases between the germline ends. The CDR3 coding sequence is TGTGCCAGTAGTATAGCTCTTAACTATGGCTACACCTTC. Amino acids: CASSIALNYGYTF. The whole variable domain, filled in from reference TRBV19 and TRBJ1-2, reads DGGITQSPKYLFRKEGQNVTLSCEQNLNHDAMYWYRQDPGQGLRLIYYSQIVNDFQKGDIAEGYSVSREKKESFPLTVTSAQKNPTAFYLCASSIALNYGYTFGSGTRLTVV.

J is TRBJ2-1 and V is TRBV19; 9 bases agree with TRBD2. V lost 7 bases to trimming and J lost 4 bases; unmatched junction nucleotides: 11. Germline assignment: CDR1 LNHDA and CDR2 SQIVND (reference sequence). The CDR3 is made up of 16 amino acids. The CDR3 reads CASTSSGSRMYNEQFF. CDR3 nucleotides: TGTGCCAGTACGAGTAGCGGGAGCAGGATGTACAATGAGCAGTTCTTC. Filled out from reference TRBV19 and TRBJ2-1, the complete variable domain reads DGGITQSPKYLFRKEGQNVTLSCEQNLNHDAMYWYRQDPGQGLRLIYYSQIVNDFQKGDIAEGYSVSREKKESFPLTVTSAQKNPTAFYLCASTSSGSRMYNEQFFGPGTRLTVL.

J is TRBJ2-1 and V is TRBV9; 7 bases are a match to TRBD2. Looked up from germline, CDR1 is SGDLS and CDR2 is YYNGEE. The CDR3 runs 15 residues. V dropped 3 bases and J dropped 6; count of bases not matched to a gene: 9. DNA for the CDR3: TGTGCCAGCAGCGCGGGGAGGGGACTGCGCAATGAGCAGTTCTTC. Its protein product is CASSAGRGLRNEQFF.

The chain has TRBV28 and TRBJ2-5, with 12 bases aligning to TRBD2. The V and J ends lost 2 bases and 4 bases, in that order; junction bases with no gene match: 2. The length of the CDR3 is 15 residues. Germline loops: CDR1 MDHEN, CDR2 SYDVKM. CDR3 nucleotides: TGTGCCAGCAGTTTAAGACTAGCGGGAGCAGAGACCCAGTACTTC. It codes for CASSLRLAGAETQYF.

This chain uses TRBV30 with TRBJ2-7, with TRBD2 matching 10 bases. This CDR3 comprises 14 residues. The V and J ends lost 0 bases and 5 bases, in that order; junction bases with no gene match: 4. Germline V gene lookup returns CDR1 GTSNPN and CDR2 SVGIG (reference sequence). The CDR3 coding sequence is TGTGCCTGGAGTGTACTAGCGGGACCTAACGAGCAGTACTTC. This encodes CAWSVLAGPNEQYF.

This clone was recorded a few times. CDR3 DNA: TGTGCCAGCCGGGGAGCCGGGGATCGAAAGGGAAAACTGTTTTTT. Protein: CASRGAGDRKGKLFF. The rearrangement links TRBV2 to TRBJ1-4; D unresolved. The V and J ends lost 8 bases and 10 bases respectively, with 23 bases between them. In germline, CDR1 is SNHLY, CDR2 FYNNEI. The CDR3 contains 15 residues.

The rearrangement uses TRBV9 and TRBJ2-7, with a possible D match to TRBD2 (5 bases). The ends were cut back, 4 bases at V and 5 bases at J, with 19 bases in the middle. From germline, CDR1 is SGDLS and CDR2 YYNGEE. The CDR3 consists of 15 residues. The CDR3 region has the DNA TGTGCCAGCAGCCCCAGTAGAAGTGGTAGCGACGAGCAGTACTTC. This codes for CASSPSRSGSDEQYF.

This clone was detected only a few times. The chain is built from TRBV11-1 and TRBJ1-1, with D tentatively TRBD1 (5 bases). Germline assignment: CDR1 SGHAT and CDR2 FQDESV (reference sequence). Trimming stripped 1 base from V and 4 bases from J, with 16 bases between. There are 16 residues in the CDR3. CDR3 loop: CASSLDRRGRGTEAFF. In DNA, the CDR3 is TGTGCCAGCAGCTTAGATCGGAGGGGAAGGGGCACTGAAGCTTTCTTT.

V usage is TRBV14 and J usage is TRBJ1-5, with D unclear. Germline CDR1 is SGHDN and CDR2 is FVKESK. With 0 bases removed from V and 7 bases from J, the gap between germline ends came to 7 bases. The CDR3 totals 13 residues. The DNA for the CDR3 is TGTGCCAGCAGCCAAGATAGTAGCCAGCCCCAGCATTTT. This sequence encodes CASSQDSSQPQHF.

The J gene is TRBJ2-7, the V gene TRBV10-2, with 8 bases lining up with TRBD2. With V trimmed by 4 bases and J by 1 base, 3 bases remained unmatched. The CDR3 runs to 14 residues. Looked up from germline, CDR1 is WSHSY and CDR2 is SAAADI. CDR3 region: CASSGERESYEQYF. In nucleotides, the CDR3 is TGCGCCAGCAGTGGAGAGCGGGAGTCCTACGAGCAGTACTTC.

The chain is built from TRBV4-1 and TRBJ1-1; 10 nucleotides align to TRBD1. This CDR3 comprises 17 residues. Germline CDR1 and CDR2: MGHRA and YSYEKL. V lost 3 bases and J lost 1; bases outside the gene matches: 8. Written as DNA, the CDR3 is TGCGCCAGCAGCCAGTTACCGGGACAGGGGCCGAACACTGAAGCTTTCTTT. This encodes CASSQLPGQGPNTEAFF.

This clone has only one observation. The DNA of the CDR3 is TGTGCCACCTCTCGGGGGGGAGAAAAGAACGAGCAGTACTTC. Translating it yields CATSRGGEKNEQYF. The gene calls are TRBV6-5 and TRBJ2-7; 8 bases agree with TRBD2. From germline, CDR1 is MNHEY and CDR2 SVGAGI. CDR3 length: 14 amino acids. Trimming at V came to 10 bases and at J to 5 bases, leaving 13 bases not matched to a gene.

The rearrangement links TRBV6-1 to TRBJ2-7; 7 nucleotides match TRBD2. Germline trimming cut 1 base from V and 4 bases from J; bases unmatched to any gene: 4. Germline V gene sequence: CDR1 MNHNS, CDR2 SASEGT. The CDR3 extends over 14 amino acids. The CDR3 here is CASSEGGGGYEQYF. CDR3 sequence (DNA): TGTGCCAGCAGTGAAGGGGGGGGAGGGTACGAGCAGTACTTC.

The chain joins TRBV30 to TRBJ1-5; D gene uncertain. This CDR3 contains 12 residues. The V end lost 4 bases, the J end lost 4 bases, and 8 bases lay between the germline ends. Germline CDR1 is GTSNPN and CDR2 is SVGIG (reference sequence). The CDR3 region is CAWNRRNQPQHF. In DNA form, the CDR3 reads TGTGCCTGGAATCGGAGAAATCAGCCCCAGCATTTT.

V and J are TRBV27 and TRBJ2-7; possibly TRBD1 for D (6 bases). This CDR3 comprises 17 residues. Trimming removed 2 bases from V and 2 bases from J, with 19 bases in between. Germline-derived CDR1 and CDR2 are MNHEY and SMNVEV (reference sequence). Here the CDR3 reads CASSLGARGTLPYEQYF. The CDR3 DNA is TGTGCCAGCAGTTTAGGGGCGAGGGGGACGCTTCCCTACGAGCAGTACTTC.

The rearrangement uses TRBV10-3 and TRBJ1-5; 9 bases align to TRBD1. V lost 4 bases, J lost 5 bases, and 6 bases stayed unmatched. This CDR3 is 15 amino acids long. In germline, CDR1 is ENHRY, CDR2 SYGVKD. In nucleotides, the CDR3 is TGTGCCATCAGTGGGTACGGGACAGGGCATCAGCCCCAGCATTTT. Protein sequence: CAISGYGTGHQPQHF.